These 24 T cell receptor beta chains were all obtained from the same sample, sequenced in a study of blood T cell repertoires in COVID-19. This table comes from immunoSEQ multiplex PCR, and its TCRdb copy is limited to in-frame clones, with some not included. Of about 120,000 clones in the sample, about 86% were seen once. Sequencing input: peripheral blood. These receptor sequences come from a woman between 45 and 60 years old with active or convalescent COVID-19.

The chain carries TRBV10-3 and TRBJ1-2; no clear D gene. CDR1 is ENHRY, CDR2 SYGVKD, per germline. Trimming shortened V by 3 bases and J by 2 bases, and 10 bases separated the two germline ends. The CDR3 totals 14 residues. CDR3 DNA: TGTGCCATCAGTGATTACAACGAAAACTATGGCTACACCTTC. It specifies CAISDYNENYGYTF.

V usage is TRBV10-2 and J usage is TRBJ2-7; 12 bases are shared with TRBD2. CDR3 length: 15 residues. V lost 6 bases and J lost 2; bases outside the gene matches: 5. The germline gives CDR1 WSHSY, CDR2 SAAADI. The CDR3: CASSSLAGGTYEQYF. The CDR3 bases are TGCGCCAGCAGCTCACTAGCGGGGGGAACCTACGAGCAGTACTTC.

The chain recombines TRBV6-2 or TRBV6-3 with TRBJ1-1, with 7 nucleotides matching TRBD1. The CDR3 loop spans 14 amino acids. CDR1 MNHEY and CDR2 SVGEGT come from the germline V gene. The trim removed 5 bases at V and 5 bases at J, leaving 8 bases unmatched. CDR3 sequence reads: CASSRPQGGTEAFF. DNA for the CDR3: TGTGCCAGCAGTAGACCCCAGGGGGGTACTGAAGCTTTCTTT.

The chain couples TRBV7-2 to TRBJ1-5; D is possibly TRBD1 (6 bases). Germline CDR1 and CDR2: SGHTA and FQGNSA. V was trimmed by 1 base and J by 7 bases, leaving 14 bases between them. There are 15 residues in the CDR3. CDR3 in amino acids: CASSLDSGARQPQHF. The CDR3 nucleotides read TGTGCCAGCAGCTTAGATTCAGGGGCTAGACAGCCCCAGCATTTT.

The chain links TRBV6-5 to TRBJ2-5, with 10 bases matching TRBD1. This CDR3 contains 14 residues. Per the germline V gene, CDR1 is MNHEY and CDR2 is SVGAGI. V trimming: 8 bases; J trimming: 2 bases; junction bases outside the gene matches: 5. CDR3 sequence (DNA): TGTGCCAGCGCGACAGGGGGCGGTCAAGAGACCCAGTACTTC. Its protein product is CASATGGGQETQYF.

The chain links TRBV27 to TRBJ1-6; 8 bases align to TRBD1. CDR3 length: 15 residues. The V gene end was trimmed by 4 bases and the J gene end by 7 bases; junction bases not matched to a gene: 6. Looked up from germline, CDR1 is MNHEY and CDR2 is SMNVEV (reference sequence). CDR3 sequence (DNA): TGTGCCAGCAGTTCACCGGGACAGGCAAATTCACCCCTCCACTTT. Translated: CASSSPGQANSPLHF.

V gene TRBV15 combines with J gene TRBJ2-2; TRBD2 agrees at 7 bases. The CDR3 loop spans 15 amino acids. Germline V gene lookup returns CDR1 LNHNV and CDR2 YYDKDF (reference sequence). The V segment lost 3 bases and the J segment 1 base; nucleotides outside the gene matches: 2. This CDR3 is CATSSQRGNTGELFF. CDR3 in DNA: TGTGCCACCAGCAGCCAGCGGGGGAACACCGGGGAGCTGTTTTTT. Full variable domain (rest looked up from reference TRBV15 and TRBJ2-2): DAMVIQNPRYQVTQFGKPVTLSCSQTLNHNVMYWYQQKSSQAPKLLFHYYDKDFNNEADTPDNFQSRRPNTSFCFLDIRSPGLGDTAMYLCATSSQRGNTGELFFGEGSRLTVL.

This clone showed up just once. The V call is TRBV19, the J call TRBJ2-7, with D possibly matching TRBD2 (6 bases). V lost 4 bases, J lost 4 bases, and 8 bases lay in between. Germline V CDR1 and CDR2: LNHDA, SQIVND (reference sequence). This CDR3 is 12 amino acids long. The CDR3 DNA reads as TGTGCCAGTAGTAAGGAGGGGTACGAGCAGTACTTC. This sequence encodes CASSKEGYEQYF.

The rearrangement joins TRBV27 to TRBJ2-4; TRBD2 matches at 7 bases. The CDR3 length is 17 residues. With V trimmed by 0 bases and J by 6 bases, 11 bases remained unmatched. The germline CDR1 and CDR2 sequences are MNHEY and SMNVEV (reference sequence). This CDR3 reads CASSLSKFGGEGNIQYF. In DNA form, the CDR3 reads TGTGCCAGCAGTTTATCGAAGTTTGGGGGGGAGGGAAACATTCAGTACTTC.

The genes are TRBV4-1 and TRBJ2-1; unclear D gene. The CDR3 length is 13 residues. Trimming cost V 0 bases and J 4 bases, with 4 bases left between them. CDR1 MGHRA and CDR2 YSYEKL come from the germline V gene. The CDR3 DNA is TGCGCCAGCAGCCAAGATTTATACAATGAGCAGTTCTTC. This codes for CASSQDLYNEQFF.

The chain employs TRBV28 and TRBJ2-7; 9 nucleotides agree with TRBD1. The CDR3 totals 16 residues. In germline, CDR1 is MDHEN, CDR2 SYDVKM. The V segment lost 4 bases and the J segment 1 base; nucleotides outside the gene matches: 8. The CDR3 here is CASSSHDRGFSYEQYF. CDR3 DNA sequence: TGTGCCAGCAGTTCCCACGACAGGGGGTTTTCCTACGAGCAGTACTTC.

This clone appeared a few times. The CDR3 sequence: CASRFRTFNQPQHF. CDR3 bases: TGTGCCAGCAGATTCAGGACTTTCAATCAGCCCCAGCATTTT. The V call is TRBV28, the J call TRBJ1-5, with D unresolved. Per germline, CDR1 MDHEN and CDR2 SYDVKM. V shed 6 bases and J shed 3 bases, with 12 bases lying between them. The CDR3 is made up of 14 amino acids. Combining the CDR3 with reference TRBV28 and TRBJ1-5 gives the whole variable domain DVKVTQSSRYLVKRTGEKVFLECVQDMDHENMFWYRQDPGLGLRLIYFSYDVKMKEKGDIPEGYSVSREKKERFSLILESASTNQTSMYLCASRFRTFNQPQHFGDGTRLSIL.

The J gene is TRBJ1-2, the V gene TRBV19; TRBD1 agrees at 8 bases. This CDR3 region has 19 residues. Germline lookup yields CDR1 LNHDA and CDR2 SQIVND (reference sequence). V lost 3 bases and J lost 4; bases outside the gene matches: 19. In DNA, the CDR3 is TGTGCCAGTAGTATTGGACTCGGACAGGGCCCAGCCGTAATCTATGGCTACACCTTC. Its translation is CASSIGLGQGPAVIYGYTF.

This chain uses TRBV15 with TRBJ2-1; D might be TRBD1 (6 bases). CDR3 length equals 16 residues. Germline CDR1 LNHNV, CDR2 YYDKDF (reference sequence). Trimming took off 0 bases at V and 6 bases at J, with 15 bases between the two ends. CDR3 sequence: CATSREQGSLLNEQFF. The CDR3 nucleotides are TGTGCCACCAGCAGAGAACAGGGCTCTCTTCTCAATGAGCAGTTCTTC. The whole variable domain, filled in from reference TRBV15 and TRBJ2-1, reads DAMVIQNPRYQVTQFGKPVTLSCSQTLNHNVMYWYQQKSSQAPKLLFHYYDKDFNNEADTPDNFQSRRPNTSFCFLDIRSPGLGDTAMYLCATSREQGSLLNEQFFGPGTRLTVL.

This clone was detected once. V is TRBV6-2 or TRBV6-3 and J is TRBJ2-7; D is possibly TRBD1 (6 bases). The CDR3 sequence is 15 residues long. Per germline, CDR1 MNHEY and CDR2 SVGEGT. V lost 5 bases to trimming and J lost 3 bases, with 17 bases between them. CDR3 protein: CASSHHGQGHYEQYF. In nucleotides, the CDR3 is TGTGCCAGCAGTCACCATGGGCAGGGGCACTACGAGCAGTACTTC.

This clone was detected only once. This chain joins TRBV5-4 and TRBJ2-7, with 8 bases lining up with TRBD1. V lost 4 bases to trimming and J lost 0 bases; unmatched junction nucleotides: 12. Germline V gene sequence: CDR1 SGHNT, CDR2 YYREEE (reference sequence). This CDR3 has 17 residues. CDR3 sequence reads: CASSTRTGQASSYEQYF. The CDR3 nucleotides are TGTGCCAGCAGCACGAGAACGGGACAGGCGAGCTCCTACGAGCAGTACTTC.

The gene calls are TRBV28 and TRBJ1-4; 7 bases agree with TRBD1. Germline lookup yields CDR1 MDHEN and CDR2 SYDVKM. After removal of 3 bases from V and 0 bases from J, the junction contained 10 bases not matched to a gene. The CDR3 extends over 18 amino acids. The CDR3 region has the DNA TGTGCCAGCAGTTTCGGCAGGGGGAGGTACTCAACTAATGAAAAACTGTTTTTT. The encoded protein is CASSFGRGRYSTNEKLFF.

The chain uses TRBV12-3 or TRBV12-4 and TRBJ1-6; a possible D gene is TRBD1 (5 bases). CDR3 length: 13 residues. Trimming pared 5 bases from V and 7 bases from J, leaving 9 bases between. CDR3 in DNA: TGTGCCAGCAGTACCGACAGCAATTCACCCCTCCACTTT. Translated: CASSTDSNSPLHF.

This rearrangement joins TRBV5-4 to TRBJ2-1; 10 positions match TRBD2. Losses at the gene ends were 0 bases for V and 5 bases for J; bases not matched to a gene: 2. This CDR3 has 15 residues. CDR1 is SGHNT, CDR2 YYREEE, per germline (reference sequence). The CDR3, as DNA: TGTGCCAGCAGCTTGGGGACTAGCGGACACAATGAGCAGTTCTTC. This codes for CASSLGTSGHNEQFF.

CDR3 DNA sequence: TGTGCCAGTACCCCAAACAGGGCCTATAATGAAAAACTGTTTTTT. Encoded protein: CASTPNRAYNEKLFF. V and J are TRBV19 and TRBJ1-4; D might be TRBD1 (6 bases). There are 15 residues in the CDR3. CDR1 and CDR2 (germline): LNHDA, SQIVND (reference sequence). Trimming shortened V by 7 bases and J by 4 bases, and 16 bases separated the two germline ends.

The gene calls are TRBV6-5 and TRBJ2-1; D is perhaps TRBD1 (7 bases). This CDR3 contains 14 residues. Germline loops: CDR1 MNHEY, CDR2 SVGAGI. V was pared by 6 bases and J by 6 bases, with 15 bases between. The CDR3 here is CASSAGGQFNEQFF. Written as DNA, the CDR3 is TGTGCCAGCAGCGCCGGGGGACAGTTCAATGAGCAGTTCTTC.

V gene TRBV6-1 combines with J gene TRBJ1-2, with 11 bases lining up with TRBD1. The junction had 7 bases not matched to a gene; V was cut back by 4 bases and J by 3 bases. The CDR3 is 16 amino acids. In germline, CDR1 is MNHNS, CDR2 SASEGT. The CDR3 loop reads CASSGRTGGRDYGYTF. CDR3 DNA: TGTGCCAGCAGTGGCAGGACAGGGGGCCGGGACTATGGCTACACCTTC.

CDR3: CASSEQGAASEAFF. The CDR3 coding sequence is TGTGCCAGCAGTGAACAAGGGGCTGCTTCTGAAGCTTTCTTT. The rearrangement uses TRBV6-1 and TRBJ1-1; tentative D call: TRBD1 (5 bases). The CDR3 runs 14 residues. V was trimmed by 2 bases and J by 6 bases, leaving 13 bases between them. Germline CDR1 is MNHNS and CDR2 is SASEGT.

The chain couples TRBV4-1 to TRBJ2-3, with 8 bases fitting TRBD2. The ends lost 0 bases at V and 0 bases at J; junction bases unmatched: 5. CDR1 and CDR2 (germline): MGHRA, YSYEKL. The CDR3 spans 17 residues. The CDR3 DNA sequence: TGCGCCAGCAGCCAAGAAGGGGCGGGAGGTAGCACAGATACGCAGTATTTT. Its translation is CASSQEGAGGSTDTQYF.